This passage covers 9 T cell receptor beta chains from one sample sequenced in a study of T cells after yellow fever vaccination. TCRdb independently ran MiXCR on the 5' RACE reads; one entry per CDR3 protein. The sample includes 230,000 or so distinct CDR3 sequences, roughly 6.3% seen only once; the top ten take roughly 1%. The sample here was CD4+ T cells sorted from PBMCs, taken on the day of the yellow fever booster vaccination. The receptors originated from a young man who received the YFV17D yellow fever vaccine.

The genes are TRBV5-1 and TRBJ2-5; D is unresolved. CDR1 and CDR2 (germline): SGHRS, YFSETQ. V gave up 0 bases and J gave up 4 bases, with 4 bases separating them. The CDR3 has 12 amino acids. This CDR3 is CASSLDTETQYF. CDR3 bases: TGCGCCAGCAGCTTGGATACAGAGACCCAGTACTTC.

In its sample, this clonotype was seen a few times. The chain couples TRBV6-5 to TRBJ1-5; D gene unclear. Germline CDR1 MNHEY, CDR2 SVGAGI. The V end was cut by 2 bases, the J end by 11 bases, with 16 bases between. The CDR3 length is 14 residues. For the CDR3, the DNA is TGTGCCAGCAGTTACCCGCCCGAGAAGCGGACCCAGCATTTT. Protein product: CASSYPPEKRTQHF.

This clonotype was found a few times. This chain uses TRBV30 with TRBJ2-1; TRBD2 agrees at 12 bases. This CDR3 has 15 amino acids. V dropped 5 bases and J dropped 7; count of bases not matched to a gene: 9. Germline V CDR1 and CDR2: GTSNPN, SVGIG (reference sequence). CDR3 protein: CAWGIGLAGPNEQFF. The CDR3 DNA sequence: TGTGCCTGGGGGATTGGACTAGCGGGACCGAATGAGCAGTTCTTC.

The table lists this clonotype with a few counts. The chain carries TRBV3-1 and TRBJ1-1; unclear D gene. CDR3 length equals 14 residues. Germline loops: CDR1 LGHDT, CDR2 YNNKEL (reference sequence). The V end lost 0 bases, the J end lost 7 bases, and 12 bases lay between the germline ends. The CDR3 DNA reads TGTGCCAGCAGCCAAGATGTGGAGGGTGGTGAAGCTTTCTTT. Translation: CASSQDVEGGEAFF.

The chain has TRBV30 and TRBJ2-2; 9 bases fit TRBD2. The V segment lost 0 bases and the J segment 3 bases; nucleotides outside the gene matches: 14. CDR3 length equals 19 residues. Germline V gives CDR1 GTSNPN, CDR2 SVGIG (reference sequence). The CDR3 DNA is TGTGCCTGGAGTGTACCAGGCGGGAGGGCCTCTATGTACACCGGGGAGCTGTTTTTT. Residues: CAWSVPGGRASMYTGELFF.

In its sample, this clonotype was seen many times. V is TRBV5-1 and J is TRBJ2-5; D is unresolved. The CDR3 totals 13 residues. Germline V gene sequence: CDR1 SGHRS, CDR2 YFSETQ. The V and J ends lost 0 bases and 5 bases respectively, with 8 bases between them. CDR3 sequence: CASSLVGEETQYF. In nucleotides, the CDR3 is TGCGCCAGCAGCTTGGTAGGAGAGGAGACCCAGTACTTC.

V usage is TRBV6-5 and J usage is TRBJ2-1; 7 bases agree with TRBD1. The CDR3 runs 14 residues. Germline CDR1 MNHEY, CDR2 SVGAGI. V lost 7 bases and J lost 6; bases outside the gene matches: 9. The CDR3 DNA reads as TGTGCCAGCACCCATCGAGGGGGCCGCAATGAGCAGTTCTTC. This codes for CASTHRGGRNEQFF.

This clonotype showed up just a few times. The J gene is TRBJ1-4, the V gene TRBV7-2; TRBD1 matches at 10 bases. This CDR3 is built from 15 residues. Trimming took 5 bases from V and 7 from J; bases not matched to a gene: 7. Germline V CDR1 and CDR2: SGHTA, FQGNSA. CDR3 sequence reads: CASSPRQGATEKLFF. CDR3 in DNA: TGTGCCAGCAGCCCCAGACAGGGGGCGACTGAAAAACTGTTTTTT. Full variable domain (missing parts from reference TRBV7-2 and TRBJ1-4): GAGVSQSPSNKVTEKGKDVELRCDPISGHTALYWYRQSLGQGLEFLIYFQGNSAPDKSGLPSDRFSAERTGGSVSTLTIQRTQQEDSAVYLCASSPRQGATEKLFFGSGTQLSVL.

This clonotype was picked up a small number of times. The CDR3 DNA is TGTGCCAGCAGCTTCGCTCATACAACTAATCGGACAAAACGACTCCAAGAGACCCAGTACTTC. Translation gives CASSFAHTTNRTKRLQETQYF. The V gene is TRBV7-2, the J gene TRBJ2-5; possible D gene TRBD1, 5 bases. Per germline, CDR1 SGHTA and CDR2 FQGNSA. V lost 3 bases to trimming and J lost 1 base, with 30 bases between them. The CDR3 runs to 21 residues.